This T cell receptor (beta chain) was profiled in a study of blood T cell repertoires in COVID-19. The overall study: Nucleic acid was either cDNA or gDNA, and it came from T cells, B-cell-depleted T cells, or PBMCs.

In germline, CDR1 is ENHRY, CDR2 SYGVKD. V lost 3 bases, J lost 4 bases, and 15 bases lay in between. CDR3 length: 15 amino acids. In the study's own analysis: Amplified reference gene primers provided the basis for estimating nucleated cell counts. TCRdb's copy holds only in-frame clones and misses some; the assay was immunoSEQ multiplex PCR. V, J and clone size reflect that table, while D and trimming were determined from the DNA. The table lists around 300,000 clones, 85% of them singletons, with 10% to 15% in the top ten. The chain joins TRBV10-3 to TRBJ1-2, with D perhaps matching TRBD1 (6 bases). Input material: peripheral blood. This sequence originates from a human donor in a cohort sampled during active COVID-19. CDR3 loop: CAISEGQLATYGYTF. Written as DNA, the CDR3 is TGTGCCATCAGTGAAGGACAGTTAGCTACCTATGGCTACACCTTC.